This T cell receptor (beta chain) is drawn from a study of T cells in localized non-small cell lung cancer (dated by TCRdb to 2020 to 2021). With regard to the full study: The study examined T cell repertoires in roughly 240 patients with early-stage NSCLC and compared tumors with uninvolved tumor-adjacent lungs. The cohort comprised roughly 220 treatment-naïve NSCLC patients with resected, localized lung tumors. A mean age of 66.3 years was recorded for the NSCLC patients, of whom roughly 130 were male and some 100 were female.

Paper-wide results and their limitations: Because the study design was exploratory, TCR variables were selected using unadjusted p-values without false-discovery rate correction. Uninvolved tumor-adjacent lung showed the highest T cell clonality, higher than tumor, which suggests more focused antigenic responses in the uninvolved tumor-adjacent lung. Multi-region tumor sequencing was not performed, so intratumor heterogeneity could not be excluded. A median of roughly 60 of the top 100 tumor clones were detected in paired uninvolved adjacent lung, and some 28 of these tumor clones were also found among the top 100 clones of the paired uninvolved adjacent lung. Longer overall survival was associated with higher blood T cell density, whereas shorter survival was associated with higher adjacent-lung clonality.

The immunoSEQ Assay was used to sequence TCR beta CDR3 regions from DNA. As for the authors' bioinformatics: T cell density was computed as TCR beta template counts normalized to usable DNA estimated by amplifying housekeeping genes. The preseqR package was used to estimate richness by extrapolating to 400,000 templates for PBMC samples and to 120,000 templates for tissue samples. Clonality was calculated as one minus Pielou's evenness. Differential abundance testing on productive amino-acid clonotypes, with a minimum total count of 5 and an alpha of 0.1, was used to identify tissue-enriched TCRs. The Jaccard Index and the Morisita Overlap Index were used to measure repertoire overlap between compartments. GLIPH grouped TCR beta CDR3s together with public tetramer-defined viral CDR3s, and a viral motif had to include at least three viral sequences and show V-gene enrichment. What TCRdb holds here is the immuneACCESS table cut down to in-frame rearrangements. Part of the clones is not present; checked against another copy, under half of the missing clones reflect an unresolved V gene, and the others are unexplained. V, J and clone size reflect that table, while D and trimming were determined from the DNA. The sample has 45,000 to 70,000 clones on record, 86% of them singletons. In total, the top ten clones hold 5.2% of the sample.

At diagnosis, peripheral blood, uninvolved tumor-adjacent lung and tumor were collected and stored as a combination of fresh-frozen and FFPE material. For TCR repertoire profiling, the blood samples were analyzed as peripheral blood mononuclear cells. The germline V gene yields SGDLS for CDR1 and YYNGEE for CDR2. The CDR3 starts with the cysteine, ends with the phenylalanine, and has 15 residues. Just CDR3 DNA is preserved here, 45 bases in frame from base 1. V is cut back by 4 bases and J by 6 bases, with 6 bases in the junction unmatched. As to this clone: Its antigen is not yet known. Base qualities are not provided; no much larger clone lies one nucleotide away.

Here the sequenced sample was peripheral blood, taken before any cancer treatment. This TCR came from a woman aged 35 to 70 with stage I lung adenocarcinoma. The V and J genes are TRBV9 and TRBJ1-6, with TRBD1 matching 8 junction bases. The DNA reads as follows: TGTGCCAGCAGCCGGGACGGACAGGGTAATTCACCCCTCCACTTT. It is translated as CASSRDGQGNSPLHF. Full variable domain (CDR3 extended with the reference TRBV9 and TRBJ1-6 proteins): DSGVTQTPKHLITATGQRVTLRCSPRSGDLSVYWYQQSLDQGLQFLIQYYNGEERAKGNILERFSAQQFPDLHSELNLSSLELGDSALYFCASSRDGQGNSPLHFGNGTRLTVT.